Each of the 19 T cell receptor beta chains below was sequenced from the same sample in a study of T cells in tumors after PD-1 blockade. Clones were read by immunoSEQ multiplex PCR, and TCRdb kept only the in-frame ones, dropping some. This table holds some 66,000 clones, 74% found once. Specimen: PBMCs, collected after anti-PD-1 treatment. The receptors originated from a human donor with basal cell carcinoma.

The V call is TRBV21-1, the J call TRBJ1-6; the tabulated D call, TRBD1, remains unverified against the DNA. TRBV21-1 is classified as a pseudogene. This CDR3 is built from 15 residues. CDR3 nucleotide sequence: TGTGCCAGCAGCAAAGGGAACAGATCAAATTCACCCCTCCACTTT. Its translation: CASSKGNRSNSPLHF.

V is TRBV5-4 and J is TRBJ2-3; possibly TRBD1 for D (5 bases). Germline lookup yields CDR1 SGHNT and CDR2 YYREEE (reference sequence). This CDR3 region has 15 residues. Trimming stripped 1 base from V and 3 bases from J, with 12 bases between. The CDR3 DNA reads TGTGCCAGCAGCTTGAGTCCCAGGGAAACAGATACGCAGTATTTT. It codes for CASSLSPRETDTQYF.

The rearrangement joins TRBV9 to TRBJ2-5; TRBD2 agrees at 13 bases. The germline V gene has CDR1 SGDLS and CDR2 YYNGEE. V lost 4 bases, J lost 1 base, and 4 bases stayed unmatched. This CDR3 spans 16 amino acids. The CDR3 here is CASSIRTSGGQETQYF. The CDR3 bases are TGTGCCAGCAGCATCCGGACTAGCGGGGGCCAAGAGACCCAGTACTTC.

V gene TRBV7-9 combines with J gene TRBJ1-1, with TRBD1 identical over 7 bases. V was clipped by 6 bases and J by 3 bases; unmatched bases: 7. The CDR3 contains 14 residues. CDR1 is SEHNR, CDR2 FQNEAQ, per germline (reference sequence). As DNA, the CDR3 is TGTGCCAGCAGGCCACAGGGGTGGGACACTGAAGCTTTCTTT. It yields the protein CASRPQGWDTEAFF.

The chain combines TRBV29-1 with TRBJ2-1; D is possibly TRBD2 (6 bases). The CDR3 is made up of 11 amino acids. The V end lost 6 bases, the J end lost 7 bases, and 10 bases lay between the germline ends. From germline, CDR1 is SQVTM and CDR2 ANQGSEA. The CDR3 nucleotides are TGCAGCGTCAGGGACTCGAATGAGCAGTTCTTC. Its translation: CSVRDSNEQFF.

The chain employs TRBV7-9 and TRBJ1-1; 8 bases line up with TRBD1. CDR1 is SEHNR and CDR2 is FQNEAQ in the germline V gene (reference sequence). The CDR3 sequence is 13 residues long. Trimming took 4 bases from V and 4 from J; bases not matched to a gene: 2. This CDR3 is CASSSQGGTEAFF. The CDR3 DNA is TGTGCCAGCAGCTCACAGGGGGGCACTGAAGCTTTCTTT.

This chain joins TRBV7-9 and TRBJ2-3, with D perhaps matching TRBD1 (6 bases). The CDR3 has 14 amino acids. Trimming shortened V by 5 bases and J by 2 bases, and 11 bases separated the two germline ends. Per the germline V gene, CDR1 is SEHNR and CDR2 is FQNEAQ (reference sequence). The CDR3 nucleotides are TGTGCCAGCAGCCCGCGGACAGACACAGATACGCAGTATTTT. It translates to CASSPRTDTDTQYF.

This clone has at least ten counts. The V gene is TRBV27, the J gene TRBJ1-4; D unresolved. The germline gives CDR1 MNHEY, CDR2 SMNVEV (reference sequence). The CDR3 loop spans 15 amino acids. Trimming stripped 3 bases from V and 3 bases from J, with 11 bases between. The CDR3 coding sequence is TGTGCCAGCAGTTTCTTAGGCAGTTCTAATGAAAAACTGTTTTTT. It translates to CASSFLGSSNEKLFF.

J is TRBJ1-2 and V is TRBV6-1; D call uncertain. V shed 5 bases and J shed 4 bases, with 8 bases lying between them. The CDR3 has 12 residues. Germline V gene lookup returns CDR1 MNHNS and CDR2 SASEGT. This CDR3 is CASSIISYGYTF. DNA of the CDR3: TGTGCCAGCAGTATTATTTCCTATGGCTACACCTTC.

The chain employs TRBV5-1 and TRBJ2-5, with a weak D call TRBD1 (5 bases). The CDR3 is 15 amino acids. V lost 0 bases, J lost 1 base, and 10 bases lay in between. The V gene's germline CDR1 is SGHRS and CDR2 YFSETQ. The CDR3 is CASSLAQGIQETQYF. The DNA for the CDR3 is TGCGCCAGCAGCTTGGCGCAGGGTATCCAAGAGACCCAGTACTTC.

The CDR3 nucleotides read TGTGCCACCAGCAGAGACGGGACGTTTGATAGGCGCACTGAAGCTTTCTTT. Translation gives CATSRDGTFDRRTEAFF. This chain uses TRBV15 with TRBJ1-1, with D perhaps matching TRBD1 (5 bases). This CDR3 is built from 17 residues. The germline gives CDR1 LNHNV, CDR2 YYDKDF (reference sequence). V lost 0 bases and J lost 4, with 18 bases in between.

This clone was seen a few times. V and J are TRBV2 and TRBJ2-7; TRBD2 matches at 8 bases. Per the germline V gene, CDR1 is SNHLY and CDR2 is FYNNEI. This CDR3 has 13 residues. J lost 7 bases, V lost 5 bases, and 7 bases had no gene match. The CDR3 sequence is CASSRGPGGEQYF. CDR3 nucleotide sequence: TGTGCCAGCAGTAGGGGACCGGGGGGGGAGCAGTACTTC.

This clone was recorded a few times. The V and J genes are TRBV2 and TRBJ1-5, with TRBD1 as a possible D gene (5 bases). The germline V gene encodes CDR1 SNHLY and CDR2 FYNNEI. CDR3 length: 15 residues. V gave up 6 bases and J gave up 4 bases, with 16 bases separating them. The CDR3 is CASRWEGGGNQPQHF. Here the CDR3 DNA reads TGTGCCAGCAGGTGGGAGGGTGGGGGAAATCAGCCCCAGCATTTT. The full variable domain, its missing parts supplied by reference TRBV2 and TRBJ1-5, is EPEVTQTPSHQVTQMGQEVILRCVPISNHLYFYWYRQILGQKVEFLVSFYNNEISEKSEIFDDQFSVERPDGSNFTLKIRSTKLEDSAMYFCASRWEGGGNQPQHFGDGTRLSIL.

The chain carries TRBV19 and TRBJ2-4; 7 positions agree with TRBD2. This CDR3 spans 14 amino acids. The V gene's germline CDR1 is LNHDA and CDR2 SQIVND (reference sequence). Trimming at V came to 3 bases and at J to 6 bases, leaving 5 bases not matched to a gene. The CDR3 DNA follows: TGTGCCAGTAGTATTTTTGGGGAGGGAAACATTCAGTACTTC. Amino acid sequence: CASSIFGEGNIQYF.

The chain joins TRBV4-1 to TRBJ1-4; 7 positions match TRBD1. This CDR3 is 15 amino acids long. The germline V gene encodes CDR1 MGHRA and CDR2 YSYEKL. J lost 7 bases, V lost 2 bases, and 7 bases had no gene match. The CDR3 coding sequence is TGCGCCAGCAGCCAACCCACAGGGGCTGCTGAAAAACTGTTTTTT. The encoded protein is CASSQPTGAAEKLFF.

The chain has TRBV6-1 and TRBJ1-5; maybe TRBD1 (5 bases). This CDR3 comprises 18 residues. Between the trimmed V and J ends, which lost 1 base and 0 bases, there was a span of 16 bases. Germline CDR1 reads MNHNS; CDR2 reads SASEGT. Here the CDR3 reads CASSEEGQPRSSNQPQHF. The CDR3 DNA reads TGTGCCAGCAGTGAAGAGGGGCAGCCGAGGAGTAGCAATCAGCCCCAGCATTTT.

In its sample, this clone was seen once. V gene TRBV5-1 combines with J gene TRBJ2-7, with D perhaps given as TRBD1 or TRBD2 (5 bases each). The length of the CDR3 is 15 residues. Trimming removed 4 bases at V and 3 bases at J, with 17 bases between. Germline CDR1 reads SGHRS; CDR2 reads YFSETQ. The chain's CDR3 is CASSPRGPMDYEQYF. The CDR3 coding sequence is TGCGCCAGCAGCCCCCGGGGACCCATGGACTACGAGCAGTACTTC.

This clone was seen a few times. The chain recombines TRBV28 with TRBJ2-7; D gene ambiguous. V was pared by 3 bases and J by 2 bases, with 8 bases between. The CDR3 covers 13 residues. Per the germline V gene, CDR1 is MDHEN and CDR2 is SYDVKM. The CDR3 here is CASSLTPPYEQYF. CDR3 bases: TGTGCCAGCAGTTTGACACCCCCCTACGAGCAGTACTTC.

The V gene is TRBV6-6, the J gene TRBJ2-7, with D possibly TRBD2 on 5 matching bases. This CDR3 is 16 amino acids long. Trimming stripped 0 bases from V and 1 base from J, with 13 bases between. Germline values: CDR1 MNHNY, CDR2 SVGAGI (reference sequence). Here the CDR3 DNA reads TGTGCCAGCAGTTACTCGGAACTGGACTGGTCCTACGAGCAGTACTTC. This encodes CASSYSELDWSYEQYF.